Sequencing of this T cell receptor beta chain was carried out in a study of blood T cell repertoires in COVID-19. About the research overall: Spain, Italy and the United States supplied samples that represented acute and convalescent COVID-19. PBMCs, B-cell-depleted T cells, or T cells provided the cDNA or gDNA that made up the material.

Original handling: Reference gene primer amplification gave nucleated cell count estimates. TCRdb's copy holds only in-frame clones and misses some; the assay was immunoSEQ multiplex PCR. That table gives V, J and clone size, and the DNA gave D and trimming. Of about 180,000 clones detected, approximately 86% appear once; the ten largest clones hold less than 8%. In Seattle, patients joined the study during active infection and were tracked longitudinally. V gave up 2 bases and J gave up 3 bases; unmatched junction bases: 1. The CDR3 spans 14 residues. Per germline, CDR1 SGHVS and CDR2 FQNEAQ. The TCR sequence derives from a man older than 75 with COVID-19, enrolled during active disease. Sequenced material: peripheral blood. The rearrangement joins TRBV7-8 to TRBJ1-3, with 7 bases fitting TRBD1. The CDR3 DNA is TGTGCCAGCAGCTTATACAGGGGTGGAAACACCATATATTTT. This encodes CASSLYRGGNTIYF.